Listed here are 6 T cell receptor beta chains from one sample, sequenced in a study of regulatory T cells in long-lasting Graves disease. As to time point: persistent/refractory GD, antithyroid drugs over 5 years with positive TRAb. Extracted RNA from PBMCs served as the source of the TCR library. Arm-PCR of CDR3 regions and iRepertoire HTBI primers were the basis on which TCR beta libraries were built. MiXCR, applied by TCRdb to the multiplex PCR reads, yields one record per CDR3 protein. The table shows roughly 400,000 distinct CDR3 sequences, with around 20% occurring only once. Sample: peripheral blood mononuclear cells (PBMCs), taken when the disease was refractory, from a patient treated with antithyroid drugs. The receptors derive from a female donor with Graves disease.

This clonotype was seen a few times. The V gene is TRBV12-3 or TRBV12-4, the J gene TRBJ1-1, with 12 bases matching TRBD1. The V and J ends lost 6 bases and 0 bases, in that order; junction bases with no gene match: 11. The CDR3 has 18 amino acids. The CDR3 DNA reads as TGTGCCAGCAGCTACTCCCGGGACAGGGGGCTCCTGAACACTGAAGCTTTCTTT. Protein sequence: CASSYSRDRGLLNTEAFF.

This clonotype has just a few counts. The rearrangement joins TRBV7-2 to TRBJ2-7; a weak D match, TRBD2 (6 bases). Germline assignment: CDR1 SGHTA and CDR2 FQGNSA. This CDR3 is built from 15 residues. V lost 8 bases to trimming and J lost 0 bases, with 17 bases between them. CDR3 bases: TGTGCCAGCGCCCAACGTTTGACTAGCTCCTACGAGCAGTACTTC. Translating gives CASAQRLTSSYEQYF.

This clonotype was observed at least ten times. This chain uses TRBV30 with TRBJ1-2; tentatively, D is TRBD1 (6 bases). Per germline, CDR1 GTSNPN and CDR2 SVGIG (reference sequence). This CDR3 comprises 13 residues. V lost 4 bases and J lost 7, with 16 bases in between. The CDR3 DNA is TGTGCCTGGACCCCCAGGGGAGACTCTGGCTACACCTTC. Its protein is CAWTPRGDSGYTF.

This clonotype has at least ten counts. In DNA, the CDR3 is TGTGCCAGCAGCTACAGGCAGGGGGCTGTCGAGCAGTACTTC. This gives the protein CASSYRQGAVEQYF. The V call is TRBV7-2, the J call TRBJ2-7; TRBD1 matches 8 bases. This CDR3 contains 14 residues. V lost 4 bases to trimming and J lost 6 bases; unmatched junction nucleotides: 8. Germline values: CDR1 SGHTA, CDR2 FQGNSA. Drawing the rest from reference TRBV7-2 and TRBJ2-7, the complete variable domain is GAGVSQSPSNKVTEKGKDVELRCDPISGHTALYWYRQSLGQGLEFLIYFQGNSAPDKSGLPSDRFSAERTGGSVSTLTIQRTQQEDSAVYLCASSYRQGAVEQYFGPGTRLTVT.

The gene calls are TRBV20-1 and TRBJ2-5; no definite D call. CDR1 is DFQATT, CDR2 SNEGSKA, per germline (reference sequence). This CDR3 has 13 residues. The germline V and J ends were trimmed by 3 bases and 1 base, with 9 bases remaining between them. The DNA of the CDR3 is TGCAGTGCTAGGGCCGGAGCCCAAGAGACCCAGTACTTC. It encodes CSARAGAQETQYF.

This clonotype was observed a handful of times. The rearrangement links TRBV20-1 to TRBJ1-1; D is possibly TRBD1 (6 bases). V was clipped by 3 bases and J by 4 bases, with 9 bases between them. Germline V lookup: CDR1 DFQATT, CDR2 SNEGSKA (reference sequence). The CDR3 is 12 amino acids. CDR3: CSARQGGTEAFF. CDR3 bases: TGCAGTGCTAGGCAAGGGGGCACTGAAGCTTTCTTT.